This TCR beta chain was identified during a study of blood T cell repertoires in COVID-19. Participants' own reports of clinical history determined their cohort assignment. The V gene's germline CDR1 is MNHEY and CDR2 SVGAGI. The CDR3 has 14 amino acids. Trimming removed 0 bases at V and 8 bases at J, with 13 bases between. Measured with immunoSEQ multiplex PCR; TCRdb has only the in-frame clones, and not every one. The sample records approximately 200,000 clones, around 90% being singletons. The sequence was obtained from a man under 40 in a cohort exposed to, infected with or recovered from COVID-19 (not recorded which). Sequenced input: PBMCs or T cells enriched from blood (not recorded which). The rearrangement links TRBV6-5 to TRBJ1-2, with a tentative D call TRBD1 (5 bases). In nucleotides, the CDR3 is TGTGCCAGCAGTTACTCGGGGGGTTGGGAAGGCTACACCTTC. Translated: CASSYSGGWEGYTF.